The source of this TCR beta chain is a study of Ad26.COV2.S vaccination and SARS-CoV-2 variants (dated by TCRdb to about 2021). Study-level background: Vaccine-arm donors were drawn from COV1001, a multicentre, randomized, double-blind, placebo-controlled phase I-IIa trial of Ad26.COV2.S in healthy adults. TCRbeta repertoire sequencing served as the tool for gauging how specific and how broad the SARS-CoV-2-reactive T cell receptors were following Ad26.COV2.S vaccination. Trial participants were randomized into five groups of five: low-dose or high-dose Ad26.COV2.S given once or twice, or placebo on both occasions. Throughout the experiments and outcome assessment, investigators stayed blinded to trial group allocation. Dosing of Ad26.COV2.S was intramuscular, at either 5x10^10 or 1x10^11 viral particles, delivered as one shot or as two shots spaced 56 days apart. A total of 32 samples were included in the TCR-sequenced set, comprising about 20 Ad26.COV2.S vaccine recipients, 5 placebo recipients and 8 SARS-CoV-2 convalescent individuals.

From the germline V gene, CDR1 is MNHEY and CDR2 is SVGAGI. Deletion took 0 bases off V and 0 bases off J, with a span of 8 bases between the germline ends. Taken from cysteine to phenylalanine, the CDR3 has 15 residues. Kept here is only the CDR3 DNA, which spans 45 bases and is read in frame from base 1. In the case of this clone: Its antigen remains unidentified. Qualities for individual bases were not recorded, and no much larger clone is one base off.

What the work shows at the level of the full study, not this receptor alone: The authors noted that total T cell responses may have been underestimated by the TCR breadth and depth analyses. After vaccination, substantial breadth of spike-specific CD8+ and CD4+ T cell responses was reported. Higher spike-specific TCR breadth was observed in Ad26.COV2.S recipients than in placebo recipients (P = 0.0014). Comparable non-spike TCR breadth was observed between vaccine and placebo recipients, consistent with only spike being contained in the vaccine. The study lacked the statistical power to compare responses across vaccine doses or regimens.

The sample's treatment or condition label is to be understood as: 15 to 20 received Ad26.COV2.S at low or high dose, single or two shots; roughly 5 received placebo; per-sample allocation not given. Repertoires of vaccine and placebo recipients were sequenced from samples collected on day 63 after the first injection. In Cohort 1b, 25 adults aged 18-55 years were enrolled at a single site in Boston, USA, between 29 July and 7 August 2020. As a vaccine, Ad26.COV2.S was a replication-incompetent adenovirus type 26 vector that expressed a prefusion-stabilized SARS-CoV-2 spike protein derived from the original Wuhan strain. TCRbeta CDR3 regions were sequenced with the immunoSEQ Assay. After extraction, genomic DNA underwent amplification by bias-controlled multiplex PCR, followed by high-throughput sequencing. Under the source paper's analysis protocol: To quantify the absolute abundance of every unique TCRbeta CDR3 region, sequences were collapsed and filtered. Usable DNA was measured by amplifying reference genes present in all nucleated cells, and TCRbeta template counts were normalized to that usable DNA to estimate T cell fraction. Repertoire TCRs were annotated as SARS-CoV-2-specific when V gene, CDR3 amino acid sequence and J gene were exactly matched to a known reactive TCR set. MIRA supplied the reference SARS-CoV-2 TCR set, which was filtered for enrichment in COVID-19-positive ImmuneCODE repertoires so that public or cross-reactive TCRs were removed. Based on the MIRA antigens, annotated TCRs were further analysed at the level of specific ORF or position within ORF. Breadth was defined as annotated unique rearrangements over total unique productive rearrangements; depth was the summed frequency of those rearrangements. Two-sided Wilcoxon rank-sum tests were applied when comparing TCR breadth between groups. TCRdb stores this immuneACCESS table with in-frame sequences only. Part of the clones is absent; in the studies checked, under half of the shortfall reflects unresolved V genes, and no reason is known for the rest. V and J calls plus clone size are reproduced from that table; the DNA served to infer D and trimming. Here the sample has around 250,000 clones; around 87% occur a single time. The biggest ten clones account for around 3% of the sample.

The TCR comes from a person aged 18 to 65 who received the Ad26.COV2.S COVID-19 vaccine or a placebo. Recombination connected TRBV6-5 to TRBJ1-1; the D gene lacks a confident call. Sequencing used peripheral blood, obtained in a trial of Ad26.COV2.S vaccine versus placebo. The DNA sequence is TGTGCCAGCAGTTACTCTCTGGGGATGAACACTGAAGCTTTCTTT. The encoded protein is CASSYSLGMNTEAFF.